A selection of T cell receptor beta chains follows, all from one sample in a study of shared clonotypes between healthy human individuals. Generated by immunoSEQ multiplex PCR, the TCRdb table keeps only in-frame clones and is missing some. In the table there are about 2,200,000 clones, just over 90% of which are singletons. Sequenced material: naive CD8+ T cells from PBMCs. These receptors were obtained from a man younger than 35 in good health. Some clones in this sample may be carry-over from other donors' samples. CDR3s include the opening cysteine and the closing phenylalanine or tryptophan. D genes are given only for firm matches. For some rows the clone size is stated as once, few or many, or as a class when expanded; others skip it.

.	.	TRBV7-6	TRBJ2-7	CASSSRGTARVYEQYF	TGTGCCAGCAGCTCAAGAGGGACTGCGAGGGTCTACGAGCAGTACTTC
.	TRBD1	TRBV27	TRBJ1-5	CASSLPNRGRYQPQHF	TGTGCCAGCAGTCTACCCAACAGGGGGCGTTATCAGCCCCAGCATTTT
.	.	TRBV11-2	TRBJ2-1	CASSLGGVRLAKYNEQFF	TGTGCCAGCAGCTTAGGGGGTGTGCGGCTAGCGAAATACAATGAGCAGTTCTTC
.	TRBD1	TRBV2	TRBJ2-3	CASPPGQGSDTQYF	TGTGCCAGCCCACCGGGACAGGGGTCAGATACGCAGTATTTT
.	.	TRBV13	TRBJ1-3	CASSLVGGLGGLGGNTIYF	TGTGCCAGCAGCTTAGTTGGCGGTTTAGGCGGACTAGGGGGAAACACCATATATTTT
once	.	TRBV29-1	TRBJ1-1	CSVEDPTLSAEAFF	TGCAGCGTTGAAGACCCTACCCTCTCGGCTGAAGCTTTCTTT
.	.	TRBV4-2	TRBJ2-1	CASSASGTSSYNEQFF	TGTGCCAGCAGCGCAAGTGGGACCAGCTCCTACAATGAGCAGTTCTTC
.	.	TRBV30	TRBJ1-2	CAFLRDQGPHYGYTF	TGTGCCTTCCTCCGGGATCAAGGGCCGCACTATGGCTACACCTTC
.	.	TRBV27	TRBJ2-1	CASSPGGLYNEQFF	TGTGCCAGCAGCCCCGGGGGCCTCTACAATGAGCAGTTCTTC
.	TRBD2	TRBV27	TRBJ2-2	CASTELAGVAGELFF	TGTGCCAGCACAGAACTAGCGGGAGTGGCCGGGGAGCTGTTTTTT
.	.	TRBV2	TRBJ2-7	CASSEGLNYSYEQYF	TGTGCCAGCAGTGAAGGGCTTAACTACTCCTACGAGCAGTACTTC
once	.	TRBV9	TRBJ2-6	CASSVVGTHSGANVLTF	TGTGCCAGCAGCGTAGTGGGGACACACTCTGGGGCCAACGTCCTGACTTTC
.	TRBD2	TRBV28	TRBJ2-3	CASSPRTSRDTQYF	TGTGCCAGCAGTCCCCGGACTAGCCGAGATACGCAGTATTTT